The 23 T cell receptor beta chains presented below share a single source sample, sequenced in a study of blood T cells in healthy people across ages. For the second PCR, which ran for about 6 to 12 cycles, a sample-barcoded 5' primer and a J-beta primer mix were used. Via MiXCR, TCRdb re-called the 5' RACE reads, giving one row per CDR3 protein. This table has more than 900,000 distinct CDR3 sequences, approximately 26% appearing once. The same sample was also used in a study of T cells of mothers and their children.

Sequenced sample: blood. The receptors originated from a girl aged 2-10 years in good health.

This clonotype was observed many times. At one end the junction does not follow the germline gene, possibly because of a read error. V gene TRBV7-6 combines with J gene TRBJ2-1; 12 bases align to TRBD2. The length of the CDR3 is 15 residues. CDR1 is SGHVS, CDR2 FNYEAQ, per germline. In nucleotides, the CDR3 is TGTGCCAGCAGCCTAGCGGGAGGGCCCCTCAATGAGCAGTTCTTC. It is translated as CASSLAGGPLNEQFF.

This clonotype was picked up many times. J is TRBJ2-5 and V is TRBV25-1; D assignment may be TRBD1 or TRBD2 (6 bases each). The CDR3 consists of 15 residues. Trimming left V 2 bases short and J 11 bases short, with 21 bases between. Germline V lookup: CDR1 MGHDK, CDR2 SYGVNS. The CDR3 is CASSEARGALGEQYF. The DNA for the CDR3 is TGTGCCAGCAGTGAAGCGAGGGGGGCCCTTGGAGAGCAGTACTTC.

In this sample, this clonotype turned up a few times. The CDR3: CSVARTSESANNEQFF. Written as DNA, the CDR3 is TGCAGCGTTGCTCGGACTAGCGAATCAGCAAACAATGAGCAGTTCTTC. The chain is built from TRBV29-1 and TRBJ2-7, with TRBD2 identical over 9 bases. The J call may be in error: the DNA end matches TRBJ2-1 better. The germline V gene has CDR1 SQVTM and CDR2 ANQGSEA. This CDR3 spans 16 amino acids.

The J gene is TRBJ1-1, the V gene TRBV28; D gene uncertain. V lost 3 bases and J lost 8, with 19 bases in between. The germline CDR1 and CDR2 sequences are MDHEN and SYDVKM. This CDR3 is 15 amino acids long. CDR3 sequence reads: CASSLRELGGPEAFF. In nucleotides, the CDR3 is TGTGCCAGCAGTTTGAGGGAGCTTGGTGGACCGGAAGCTTTCTTT. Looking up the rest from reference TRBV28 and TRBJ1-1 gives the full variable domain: DVKVTQSSRYLVKRTGEKVFLECVQDMDHENMFWYRQDPGLGLRLIYFSYDVKMKEKGDIPEGYSVSREKKERFSLILESASTNQTSMYLCASSLRELGGPEAFFGQGTRLTVV.

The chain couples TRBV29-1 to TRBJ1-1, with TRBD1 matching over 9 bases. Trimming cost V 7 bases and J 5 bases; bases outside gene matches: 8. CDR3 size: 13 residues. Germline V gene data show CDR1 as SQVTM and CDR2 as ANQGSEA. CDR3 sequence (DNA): TGCAGCGGCCTCCGGGACAGGGAAACTGAAGCTTTCTTT. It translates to CSGLRDRETEAFF.

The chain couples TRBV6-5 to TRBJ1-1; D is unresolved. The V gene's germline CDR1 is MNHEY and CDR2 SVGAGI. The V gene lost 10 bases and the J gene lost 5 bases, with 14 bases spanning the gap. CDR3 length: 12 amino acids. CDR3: CATKVGRTEAFF. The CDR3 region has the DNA TGTGCCACCAAAGTAGGGAGGACTGAAGCTTTCTTT.

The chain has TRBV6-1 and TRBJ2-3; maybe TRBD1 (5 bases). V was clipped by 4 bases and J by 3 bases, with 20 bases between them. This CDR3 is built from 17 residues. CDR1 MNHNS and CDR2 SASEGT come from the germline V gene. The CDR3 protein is CASSGAGFSPGTDTQYF. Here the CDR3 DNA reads TGTGCCAGCAGTGGAGCAGGGTTTTCTCCCGGTACAGATACGCAGTATTTT.

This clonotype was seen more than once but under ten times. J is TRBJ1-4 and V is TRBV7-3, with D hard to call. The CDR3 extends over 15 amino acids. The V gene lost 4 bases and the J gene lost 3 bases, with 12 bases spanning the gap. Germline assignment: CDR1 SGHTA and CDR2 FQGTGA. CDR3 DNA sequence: TGTGCCAGCAGCTGCCGGACGGACCCTAATGAAAAACTGTTTTTT. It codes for CASSCRTDPNEKLFF.

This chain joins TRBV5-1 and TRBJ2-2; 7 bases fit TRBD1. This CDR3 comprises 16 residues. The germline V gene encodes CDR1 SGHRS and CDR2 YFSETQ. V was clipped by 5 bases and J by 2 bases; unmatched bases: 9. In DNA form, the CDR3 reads TGCGCCAGCAGTAAGGGGACAGTTCAAAACACCGGGGAGCTGTTTTTT. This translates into CASSKGTVQNTGELFF.

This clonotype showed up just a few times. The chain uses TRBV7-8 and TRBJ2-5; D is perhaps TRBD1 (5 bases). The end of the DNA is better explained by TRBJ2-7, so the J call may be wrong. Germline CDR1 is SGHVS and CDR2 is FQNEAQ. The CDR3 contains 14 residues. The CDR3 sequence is CASSLEGWTYEQYF. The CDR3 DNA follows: TGTGCCAGCAGCTTAGAGGGGTGGACCTACGAGCAGTACTTC.

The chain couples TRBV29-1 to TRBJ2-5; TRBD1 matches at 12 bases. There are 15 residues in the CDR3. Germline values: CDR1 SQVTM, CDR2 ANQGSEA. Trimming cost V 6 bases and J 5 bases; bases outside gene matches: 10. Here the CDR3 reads CSVSHGTGGQETQYF. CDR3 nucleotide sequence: TGCAGCGTCTCGCACGGGACAGGGGGCCAGGAGACCCAGTACTTC.

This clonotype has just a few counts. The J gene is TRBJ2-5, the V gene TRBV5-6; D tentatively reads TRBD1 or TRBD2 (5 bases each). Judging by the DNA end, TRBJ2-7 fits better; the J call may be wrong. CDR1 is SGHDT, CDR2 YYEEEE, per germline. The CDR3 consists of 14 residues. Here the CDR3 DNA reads TGTGCCAGCAGCTTCGGGACGATTCTTTACGAGCAGTACTTC. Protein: CASSFGTILYEQYF.

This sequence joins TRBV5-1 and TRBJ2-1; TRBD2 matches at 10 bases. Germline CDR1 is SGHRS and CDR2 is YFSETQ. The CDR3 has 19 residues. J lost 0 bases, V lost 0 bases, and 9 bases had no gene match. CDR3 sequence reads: CASSLADSGGPRSYNEQFF. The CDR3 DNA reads TGCGCCAGCAGCTTGGCCGATAGCGGGGGGCCTCGCTCCTACAATGAGCAGTTCTTC.

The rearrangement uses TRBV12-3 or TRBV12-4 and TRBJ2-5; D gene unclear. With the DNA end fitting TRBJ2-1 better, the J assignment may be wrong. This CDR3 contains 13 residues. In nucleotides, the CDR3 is TGTGCCAGCCCATCGAGCAGAAGCAATGAGCAGTTCTTC. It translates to CASPSSRSNEQFF.

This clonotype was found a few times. This CDR3 reads CASTGTGVKTQYF. The DNA for the CDR3 is TGTGCCAGCACCGGGACAGGGGTGAAGACCCAGTACTTC. The chain combines TRBV2 with TRBJ2-5, with 10 bases lining up with TRBD1. CDR1 is SNHLY, CDR2 FYNNEI, per germline. V lost 7 bases to trimming and J lost 6 bases; unmatched junction nucleotides: 5. The length of the CDR3 is 13 residues.

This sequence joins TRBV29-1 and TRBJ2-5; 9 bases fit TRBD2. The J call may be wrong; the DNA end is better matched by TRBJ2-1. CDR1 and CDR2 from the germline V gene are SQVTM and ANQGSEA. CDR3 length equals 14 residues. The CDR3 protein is CSAEASSGINIQFF. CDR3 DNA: TGCAGCGCCGAGGCTTCTAGCGGGATTAATATTCAGTTCTTC.

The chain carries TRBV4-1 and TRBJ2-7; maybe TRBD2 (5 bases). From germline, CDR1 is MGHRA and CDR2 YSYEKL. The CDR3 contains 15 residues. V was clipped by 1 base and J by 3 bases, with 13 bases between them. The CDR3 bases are TGCGCCAGCAGCCAAGGGTCAAGCGGACTCTACGAGCAGTACTTC. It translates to CASSQGSSGLYEQYF.

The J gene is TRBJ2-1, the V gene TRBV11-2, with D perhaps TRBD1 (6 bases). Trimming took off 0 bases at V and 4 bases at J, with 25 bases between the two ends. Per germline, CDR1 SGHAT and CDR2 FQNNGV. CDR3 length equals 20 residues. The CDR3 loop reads CASSLEMGAGQRSSYNEQFF. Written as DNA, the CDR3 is TGTGCCAGCAGCTTAGAAATGGGGGCAGGGCAAAGGTCGTCTTACAATGAGCAGTTCTTC.

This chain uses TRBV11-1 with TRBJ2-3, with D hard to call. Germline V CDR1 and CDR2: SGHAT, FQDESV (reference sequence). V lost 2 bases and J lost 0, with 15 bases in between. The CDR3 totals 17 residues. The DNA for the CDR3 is TGTGCCAGCAGCTTAAGACCAGCCGGTCACAGCACAGATACGCAGTATTTT. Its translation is CASSLRPAGHSTDTQYF.

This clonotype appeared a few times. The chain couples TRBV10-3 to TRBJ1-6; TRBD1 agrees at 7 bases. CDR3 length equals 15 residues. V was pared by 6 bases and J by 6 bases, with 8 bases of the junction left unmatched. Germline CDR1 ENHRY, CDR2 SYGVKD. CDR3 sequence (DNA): TGTGCCATCAGCGCATCGACAGGGACTAATTCACCCCTCCACTTT. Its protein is CAISASTGTNSPLHF.

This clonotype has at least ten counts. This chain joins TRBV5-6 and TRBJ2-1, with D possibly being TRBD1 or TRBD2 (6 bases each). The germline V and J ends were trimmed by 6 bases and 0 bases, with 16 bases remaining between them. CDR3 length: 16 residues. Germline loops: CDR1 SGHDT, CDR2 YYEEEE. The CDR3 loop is CASNLGGEVSYNEQFF. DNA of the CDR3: TGTGCCAGCAATTTGGGGGGCGAAGTCTCCTACAATGAGCAGTTCTTC.

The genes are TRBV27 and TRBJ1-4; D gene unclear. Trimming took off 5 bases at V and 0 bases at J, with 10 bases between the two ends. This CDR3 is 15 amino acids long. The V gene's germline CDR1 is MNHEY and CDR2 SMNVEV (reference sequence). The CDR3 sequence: CASSPTVATNEKLFF. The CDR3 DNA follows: TGTGCCAGCAGTCCGACGGTTGCAACTAATGAAAAACTGTTTTTT.

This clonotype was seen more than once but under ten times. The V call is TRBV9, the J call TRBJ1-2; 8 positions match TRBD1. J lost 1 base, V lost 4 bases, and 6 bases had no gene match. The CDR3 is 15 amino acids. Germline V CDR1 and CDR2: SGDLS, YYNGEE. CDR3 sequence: CASSPGQGVNYGYTF. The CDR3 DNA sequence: TGTGCCAGCAGCCCCGGACAGGGAGTTAACTATGGCTACACCTTC.